This T cell receptor (beta chain) emerged from a study of shared clonotypes between healthy human individuals. Broader study findings: Only blood was sampled; tissue repertoires likely differ.

Naive CD8 isolation took CD45RO-negative cells positively selected for CCR7 and excluded terminally differentiated effector memory CD45RA+ cells. TCRdb's copy holds only in-frame clones and misses some; the assay was immunoSEQ multiplex PCR. This table holds about 2 million clones, around 96% found once. As to this clone: Its antigen is unknown.

The V gene's germline CDR1 is SGHRS and CDR2 YFSETQ. V was cut by 4 bases and J by 4 bases, with 15 bases left in between. The length of the CDR3 is 15 residues. The V gene is TRBV5-1, the J gene TRBJ2-1; D is possibly TRBD1 (5 bases). The clonotype comes from a man younger than 30 in good health. Sequences were obtained from naive CD8+ T cells sorted from blood. CDR3: CASSTVDRPYNEQFF. The CDR3, as DNA: TGCGCCAGCAGCACCGTTGACAGACCGTACAATGAGCAGTTCTTC.